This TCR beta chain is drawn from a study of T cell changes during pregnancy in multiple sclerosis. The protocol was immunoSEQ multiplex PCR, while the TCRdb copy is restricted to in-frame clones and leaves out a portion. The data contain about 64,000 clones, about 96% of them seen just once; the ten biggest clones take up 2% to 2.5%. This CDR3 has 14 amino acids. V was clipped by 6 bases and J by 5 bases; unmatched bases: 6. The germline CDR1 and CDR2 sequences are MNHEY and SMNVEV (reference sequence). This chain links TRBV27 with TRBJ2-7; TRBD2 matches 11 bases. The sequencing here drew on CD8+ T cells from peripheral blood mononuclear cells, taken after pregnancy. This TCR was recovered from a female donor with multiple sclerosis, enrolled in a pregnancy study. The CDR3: CASSSLAGGDEQYF. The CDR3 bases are TGTGCCAGCAGCTCTCTAGCGGGAGGAGACGAGCAGTACTTC.